This T cell receptor beta chain was profiled in a study of cytomegalovirus exposure and HLA in healthy donors. Study-wide results and caveats: Fewer N-insertions (relative to the roughly 610-donor mean) were reportedly seen in an Asian-associated ancestry cluster in a later analysis. Looking again later, the authors saw that most CMV-associated TCR beta chains seemed HLA-restricted.

A remark on this clone: No antigen is known for it.

Deletions cut 0 bases from V and 11 bases from J, with 14 bases between. The CDR3 runs to 13 residues. Germline V lookup: CDR1 SGHTS, CDR2 YDEGEE. The PCR used 60 Vbeta and 13 Jbeta primers. Measured with immunoSEQ multiplex PCR; TCRdb has only the in-frame clones, and not every one. The data hold around 87,000 clones, with roughly 80% observed a single time. The chain couples TRBV5-8 to TRBJ1-2; D unclear. The TCR sequence derives from a girl aged 2-10 years in good health and CMV-seropositive. Source material: PBMCs. This CDR3 reads CASSLGGNFPYTF. The DNA for the CDR3 is TGTGCCAGCAGCTTGGGCGGCAATTTCCCTTACACCTTC.